The 26 T cell receptor beta chains given below trace back to one sample, sequenced in a study of spatial heterogeneity in lung cancer. Stated time point: sample taken at primary tumor resection. TCRdb reanalysed the 5' RACE reads using MiXCR and keeps one entry per CDR3 protein. The sample has approximately 49,000 distinct CDR3 sequences, approximately 5.3% seen once. The specimen comprised PBMCs, sampled at surgery. Receptors originate from a male donor with early-stage non-small cell lung cancer.

This clonotype rates as medium-sized. The chain recombines TRBV29-1 with TRBJ1-1, with no clear D. V was cut by 2 bases and J by 2 bases, with 6 bases left in between. There are 12 residues in the CDR3. Germline V CDR1 and CDR2: SQVTM, ANQGSEA. The CDR3 region has the DNA TGCAGCGTTGAACGCGGCAACACTGAAGCTTTCTTT. It yields the protein CSVERGNTEAFF.

This clonotype occurred many times. V and J are TRBV20-1 and TRBJ2-1; the match to TRBD2 covers 9 bases. V dropped 6 bases and J dropped 8; count of bases not matched to a gene: 8. This CDR3 spans 13 amino acids. The germline V gene encodes CDR1 DFQATT and CDR2 SNEGSKA (reference sequence). This CDR3 reads CSAFLSGRHEQFF. CDR3 nucleotide sequence: TGCAGTGCCTTCCTAAGCGGGAGGCATGAGCAGTTCTTC.

Concerning this clonotype itself: With a much larger clone just one base away, this may be a read error. J is TRBJ2-6 and V is TRBV5-1, with TRBD1 matching over 9 bases. Germline V gives CDR1 SGHRS, CDR2 YFSETQ. This CDR3 spans 17 amino acids. DNA of the CDR3: TGCGCCAGCAGCCACCGGGACAGGGTGAAAGGGGTCAACGTCCTGACTTTC. This encodes CASSHRDRVKGVNVLTF.

This clonotype was recorded many times. The chain couples TRBV5-4 to TRBJ2-5, with D maybe TRBD2 (5 bases). CDR3 length: 14 amino acids. V was cut by 3 bases and J by 3 bases, with 12 bases left in between. Germline values: CDR1 SGHNT, CDR2 YYREEE (reference sequence). CDR3 DNA sequence: TGTGCCAGCAGCTCGCCTAACGGGGAAGAGACCCAGTACTTC. This encodes CASSSPNGEETQYF.

This clonotype was observed at least ten times. The chain links TRBV3-1 to TRBJ2-7; D unclear. From germline, CDR1 is LGHDT and CDR2 YNNKEL (reference sequence). V lost 4 bases, J lost 4 bases, and 17 bases lay in between. The length of the CDR3 is 15 residues. CDR3 DNA: TGTGCCAGCAGCCCGGGTGGGGTCAGCCTTTACGAGCAGTACTTC. The encoded protein is CASSPGGVSLYEQYF.

This clonotype was recorded at least ten times. The chain couples TRBV27 to TRBJ2-7; 12 nucleotides match TRBD1. Germline V gene data show CDR1 as MNHEY and CDR2 as SMNVEV (reference sequence). The CDR3 length is 15 residues. V shed 7 bases and J 4 bases; nucleotides not matched to a gene: 8. The CDR3, as DNA: TGTGCCAGCAAATCCGGGACAGGGGGCATTTACGAGCAGTACTTC. It encodes CASKSGTGGIYEQYF.

The V call is TRBV11-1, the J call TRBJ1-1; D unresolved. V was pared by 5 bases and J by 0 bases, with 10 bases between. Per germline, CDR1 SGHAT and CDR2 FQDESV (reference sequence). This CDR3 is 14 amino acids long. DNA of the CDR3: TGTGCCAGCAGCCCCCAATCCATGAACACTGAAGCTTTCTTT. Translated: CASSPQSMNTEAFF.

This clonotype occurred many times. CDR3 amino acids: CASSSRFSSGRDTQYF. CDR3 nucleotides: TGTGCCAGCAGTTCAAGATTCTCCTCTGGACGAGATACGCAGTATTTT. The V gene is TRBV6-2 or TRBV6-3, the J gene TRBJ2-3; D call uncertain. Per the germline V gene, CDR1 is MNHEY and CDR2 is SVGEGT. This CDR3 region has 16 residues. V lost 4 bases, J lost 5 bases, and 19 bases lay in between.

This clonotype came up many times. The rearrangement links TRBV15 to TRBJ2-5; TRBD1 agrees at 7 bases. The V gene end was trimmed by 3 bases and the J gene end by 2 bases; junction bases not matched to a gene: 6. The CDR3 runs to 15 residues. Germline lookup yields CDR1 LNHNV and CDR2 YYDKDF (reference sequence). CDR3 region: CATSRRNRGQETQYF. The DNA for the CDR3 is TGTGCCACCAGCAGGAGAAACAGGGGTCAAGAGACCCAGTACTTC.

The table lists this clonotype with many counts. The V gene is TRBV27, the J gene TRBJ1-1; D remains ambiguous. The CDR3 consists of 15 residues. With 0 bases removed from V and 0 bases from J, the gap between germline ends came to 8 bases. Germline CDR1 MNHEY, CDR2 SMNVEV (reference sequence). The CDR3 loop reads CASSLSGTLNTEAFF. CDR3 coding DNA: TGTGCCAGCAGTTTATCGGGTACTTTGAACACTGAAGCTTTCTTT.

This clonotype was seen many times. The V call is TRBV28, the J call TRBJ2-5, with D possibly being TRBD1 (6 bases). The CDR3 covers 15 residues. From germline, CDR1 is MDHEN and CDR2 SYDVKM. The V end was cut by 6 bases, the J end by 0 bases, with 14 bases between. In nucleotides, the CDR3 is TGTGCCAGCAGCCAACAGGGCCCGTACCAAGAGACCCAGTACTTC. Protein: CASSQQGPYQETQYF.

This clonotype was observed many times. The gene calls are TRBV7-6 and TRBJ2-6; D remains ambiguous. V lost 3 bases and J 2 bases, leaving 8 bases between the germline ends. Germline CDR1 is SGHVS and CDR2 is FNYEAQ. This CDR3 region has 15 residues. The CDR3 sequence is CASSFLQTGANVLTF. The DNA for the CDR3 is TGTGCCAGCAGCTTTCTGCAGACTGGGGCCAACGTCCTGACTTTC.

Ten or more counts support this clonotype. This rearrangement joins TRBV5-6 to TRBJ1-6, with D possibly being TRBD1 (5 bases). V was trimmed by 1 base and J by 9 bases, leaving 14 bases between them. The CDR3 has 15 amino acids. Germline loops: CDR1 SGHDT, CDR2 YYEEEE. CDR3 nucleotides: TGTGCCAGCAGCTTGTCGGTAGGGGTAGGTTCACCCCTCCACTTT. Encoded protein: CASSLSVGVGSPLHF.

There are many counts of this clonotype. The V and J genes are TRBV29-1 and TRBJ2-7; tentatively, D is TRBD1 (6 bases). The CDR3 sequence is 14 residues long. Germline CDR1 reads SQVTM; CDR2 reads ANQGSEA. Deletions cut 6 bases from V and 0 bases from J, with 15 bases between. The CDR3 DNA reads as TGCAGCGTCGCCCGCTCGGACAGCTCCTACGAGCAGTACTTC. The encoded protein is CSVARSDSSYEQYF.

The chain joins TRBV19 to TRBJ2-5; the D gene is possibly TRBD1 (5 bases). V shed 3 bases and J shed 5 bases, with 13 bases lying between them. The CDR3 totals 14 residues. Germline values: CDR1 LNHDA, CDR2 SQIVND (reference sequence). The chain's CDR3 is CASSIRTKGETQYF. The CDR3 DNA reads as TGTGCCAGTAGTATTCGGACGAAGGGGGAGACCCAGTACTTC.

This clonotype appeared many times. The chain combines TRBV11-1 with TRBJ2-5; 9 bases are a match to TRBD1. This CDR3 contains 13 residues. Germline loops: CDR1 SGHAT, CDR2 FQDESV (reference sequence). V was clipped by 8 bases and J by 7 bases; unmatched bases: 8. The CDR3 nucleotides are TGTGCCAGCGCCTCTAGGACAGGGGCGACCCAGTACTTC. Its translation: CASASRTGATQYF.

This clonotype was detected many times. The chain is built from TRBV29-1 and TRBJ2-4; 8 nucleotides align to TRBD2. Germline V lookup: CDR1 SQVTM, CDR2 ANQGSEA. V dropped 7 bases and J dropped 4; count of bases not matched to a gene: 6. The CDR3 has 13 residues. The CDR3 bases are TGCAGCGGGTCGGGAGGGGTAAAAAACATTCAGTACTTC. As protein: CSGSGGVKNIQYF.

The chain employs TRBV5-4 and TRBJ2-2; 7 bases align to TRBD2. Germline V gene sequence: CDR1 SGHNT, CDR2 YYREEE (reference sequence). The V segment lost 4 bases and the J segment 0 bases; nucleotides outside the gene matches: 6. The CDR3 consists of 16 residues. CDR3 sequence reads: CASSLRLAPNTGELFF. The CDR3 nucleotides read TGTGCCAGCAGCCTACGACTAGCCCCGAACACCGGGGAGCTGTTTTTT.

This clonotype was counted ten times or more. The V gene is TRBV11-2, the J gene TRBJ2-7, with a tentative D call TRBD2 (5 bases). V dropped 6 bases and J dropped 0 bases, with 12 bases sitting between them. Germline lookup yields CDR1 SGHAT and CDR2 FQNNGV. This CDR3 spans 14 amino acids. This CDR3 reads CASSSGMGSYEQYF. The DNA of the CDR3 is TGTGCCAGCAGTTCCGGGATGGGCTCCTACGAGCAGTACTTC.

This clonotype was found many times. The CDR3 sequence is CASSLEGRRNEQFF. CDR3 sequence (DNA): TGTGCCAGCAGCTTAGAAGGCAGGCGCAATGAGCAGTTCTTC. This chain joins TRBV7-2 and TRBJ2-1; D remains unclear. V was pared by 1 base and J by 6 bases, with 10 bases between. Germline lookup yields CDR1 SGHTA and CDR2 FQGNSA. The CDR3 loop spans 14 amino acids. Full variable domain (outside the CDR3, taken from reference TRBV7-2 and TRBJ2-1): GAGVSQSPSNKVTEKGKDVELRCDPISGHTALYWYRQSLGQGLEFLIYFQGNSAPDKSGLPSDRFSAERTGGSVSTLTIQRTQQEDSAVYLCASSLEGRRNEQFFGPGTRLTVL.

Sample share makes this clonotype medium-sized. This sequence joins TRBV4-1 and TRBJ1-3; D might be TRBD1 (5 bases). Trimming removed 8 bases at V and 0 bases at J, with 14 bases between. Per the germline V gene, CDR1 is MGHRA and CDR2 is YSYEKL. The CDR3 sequence is 15 residues long. The CDR3 DNA is TGCGCCAGCGAGGGACCGAGAACCTCTGGAAACACCATATATTTT. It codes for CASEGPRTSGNTIYF.

This clonotype appeared many times. V gene TRBV5-1 combines with J gene TRBJ1-1; the D is unclear. Germline-derived CDR1 and CDR2 are SGHRS and YFSETQ. V was trimmed by 5 bases and J by 3 bases, leaving 11 bases between them. The CDR3 runs 13 residues. DNA of the CDR3: TGCGCCAGCAGTTCCAAGACTGACACTGAAGCTTTCTTT. Translating gives CASSSKTDTEAFF. The full variable domain, completed using reference TRBV5-1 and TRBJ1-1, is KAGVTQTPRYLIKTRGQQVTLSCSPISGHRSVSWYQQTPGQGLQFLFEYFSETQRNKGNFPGRFSGRQFSNSRSEMNVSTLELGDSALYLCASSSKTDTEAFFGQGTRLTVV.

At least ten counts were recorded for this clonotype. The chain joins TRBV5-5 to TRBJ2-1; no clear D gene. V lost 4 bases and J lost 8, with 13 bases in between. Germline V lookup: CDR1 SGHKS, CDR2 YYEKEE (reference sequence). The CDR3 contains 13 residues. This chain's CDR3 is CASSPSSRDEQFF. The CDR3, as DNA: TGTGCCAGCAGCCCCTCTTCTCGCGATGAGCAGTTCTTC.

The sample holds many counts of this clonotype. The chain is built from TRBV14 and TRBJ2-5, with D maybe TRBD1 (6 bases). The germline V gene has CDR1 SGHDN and CDR2 FVKESK. The CDR3 loop spans 15 amino acids. Trimming left V 0 bases short and J 5 bases short, with 13 bases between. The CDR3 loop is CASSQDFSGEETQYF. CDR3 bases: TGTGCCAGCAGCCAAGATTTCTCAGGGGAGGAGACCCAGTACTTC.

This clonotype appeared many times. The rearrangement uses TRBV20-1 and TRBJ1-4; D is undetermined. From germline, CDR1 is DFQATT and CDR2 SNEGSKA (reference sequence). V shed 1 base and J shed 7 bases, with 13 bases lying between them. The CDR3 is 14 residues long. The CDR3 bases are TGCAGTGCTAGAGCGAACAGTGCCGGTGAAAAACTGTTTTTT. It translates to CSARANSAGEKLFF.

This clonotype showed up many times. This rearrangement joins TRBV9 to TRBJ2-1, with D unclear. The V end lost 4 bases, the J end lost 4 bases, and 12 bases lay between the germline ends. The CDR3 consists of 14 residues. The germline V gene has CDR1 SGDLS and CDR2 YYNGEE. For the CDR3, the DNA is TGTGCCAGCAGCCCAGAGGAGTGGTACAATGAGCAGTTCTTC. Amino acids: CASSPEEWYNEQFF.